A single sample gave rise to the 26 T cell receptor beta chains below, sequenced in a study of metastatic and nonmetastatic thyroid tumors. TCRdb re-clonotyped the PCR reads via MiXCR. The sample contains approximately 38,000 clones, about 24% of which appear only once. Treatment of any kind had been given to no patient before thyroid surgery. The sequencing sample was made of blood. These receptors all come from a female donor with papillary thyroid cancer or a benign thyroid nodule (not recorded which). Some clones in this sample may be carry-over from other donors' samples.

In this sample, this clone turned up many times. The CDR3 nucleotides read TGTGCCAGCAGCCGGCAGGGGTCGCGCGAGCAGTACTTC. Its protein is CASSRQGSREQYF. This chain links TRBV5-6 with TRBJ2-7, with a possible D match to TRBD1 (6 bases). V shed 4 bases and J shed 6 bases, with 14 bases lying between them. This CDR3 region has 13 residues. Germline CDR1 reads SGHDT; CDR2 reads YYEEEE.

The V and J genes are TRBV7-2 and TRBJ2-7; the D is unclear. Trimming removed 3 bases at V and 2 bases at J, with 11 bases between. Germline V gene data show CDR1 as SGHTA and CDR2 as FQGNSA. The CDR3 extends over 14 amino acids. Written as DNA, the CDR3 is TGTGCCAGCAGCTTGCGTCAGGCGCCCTACGAGCAGTACTTC. Residues: CASSLRQAPYEQYF.

A few counts support this clone. This CDR3 is CASSGLENVNTQYF. The CDR3 nucleotides are TGTGCCAGCAGCGGACTAGAAAACGTAAATACGCAGTATTTT. The chain has TRBV6-1 and TRBJ2-3; 7 bases agree with TRBD2. Per germline, CDR1 MNHNS and CDR2 SASEGT. With V trimmed by 6 bases and J by 7 bases, 10 bases remained unmatched. The CDR3 loop spans 14 amino acids.

This clone was observed a handful of times. The chain employs TRBV7-8 and TRBJ2-5, with TRBD2 matching over 10 bases. Germline assignment: CDR1 SGHVS and CDR2 FQNEAQ. V lost 1 base and J lost 7; bases outside the gene matches: 9. The CDR3 is 16 residues long. The CDR3 nucleotides read TGTGCCAGCAGCTTAGGGCTAGCGGGGGCCCCAGGGACCCAGTACTTC. This codes for CASSLGLAGAPGTQYF.

V usage is TRBV30 and J usage is TRBJ1-1, with D possibly matching TRBD1 (5 bases). V gave up 0 bases and J gave up 6 bases, with 8 bases separating them. The length of the CDR3 is 12 residues. The V gene's germline CDR1 is GTSNPN and CDR2 SVGIG (reference sequence). The CDR3 region has the DNA TGTGCCTGGAGTGTTTCGGGGGCTGAAGCTTTCTTT. Translated, it gives CAWSVSGAEAFF.

This clone appeared many times. The chain is built from TRBV7-2 and TRBJ1-4; D is unclear. CDR1 SGHTA and CDR2 FQGNSA come from the germline V gene. Trimming shortened V by 2 bases and J by 0 bases, and 7 bases separated the two germline ends. CDR3 size: 15 residues. The CDR3 sequence is CASSLQRATNEKLFF. The CDR3 DNA follows: TGTGCCAGCAGCTTACAGCGAGCAACTAATGAAAAACTGTTTTTT.

This clone was counted only a few times. The sample has other DNA sequences that encode this CDR3 too. This chain uses TRBV6-1 with TRBJ1-3, with 7 bases aligning to TRBD1. Germline CDR1 MNHNS, CDR2 SASEGT. The trim removed 5 bases at V and 0 bases at J, leaving 4 bases unmatched. The CDR3 length is 15 residues. The CDR3 loop reads CASSNPGGSGNTIYF. The DNA for the CDR3 is TGTGCCAGCAGTAACCCAGGGGGCTCTGGAAACACCATATATTTT.

This clone was counted at least ten times. The gene calls are TRBV2 and TRBJ2-5; D is uncertain. Germline V gene sequence: CDR1 SNHLY, CDR2 FYNNEI. Trimming removed 2 bases from V and 1 base from J, with 5 bases in between. CDR3 length: 13 residues. In nucleotides, the CDR3 is TGTGCCAGCAGTGAATCGGTCCAAGAGACCCAGTACTTC. This sequence encodes CASSESVQETQYF.

On this clone: This sample includes further DNA sequences coding for the same CDR3. J is TRBJ1-2 and V is TRBV5-4; weak D call: TRBD1 (5 bases). The ends were cut back, 6 bases at V and 4 bases at J, with 13 bases in the middle. Germline values: CDR1 SGHNT, CDR2 YYREEE (reference sequence). The CDR3 is 13 residues long. In nucleotides, the CDR3 is TGTGCCAGCACACGGGGCAGGGCCTATGGCTACACCTTC. It encodes CASTRGRAYGYTF.

The sample holds many counts of this clone. The V call is TRBV20-1, the J call TRBJ1-5; a possible D gene is TRBD1 (6 bases). Germline V CDR1 and CDR2: DFQATT, SNEGSKA (reference sequence). Trimming removed 2 bases at V and 0 bases at J, with 8 bases between. This CDR3 has 14 amino acids. The CDR3 region has the DNA TGCAGTGCTAGAACAGGGATTAGCAATCAGCCCCAGCATTTT. Protein sequence: CSARTGISNQPQHF.

This clone was detected many times. J is TRBJ2-1 and V is TRBV7-3; D is tentatively TRBD1 or TRBD2 (6 bases each). V lost 1 base and J lost 3, with 10 bases in between. Germline V gives CDR1 SGHTA, CDR2 FQGTGA. This CDR3 has 15 amino acids. In DNA, the CDR3 is TGTGCCAGCAGCTTAATGGGGGGCGACTACAATGAGCAGTTCTTC. The encoded protein is CASSLMGGDYNEQFF.

About this clone: The germline gene is not matched at one end of the junction; a read error may be the cause. The rearrangement uses TRBV28 and TRBJ1-1; the D is unclear. The CDR3 loop spans 12 amino acids. The V gene's germline CDR1 is MDHEN and CDR2 SYDVKM. Here the CDR3 DNA reads TGTGCCAGCAGCCGTGGTTGGACTGAATCTTTCTTT. It specifies CASSRGWTESFF.

V is TRBV6-4 and J is TRBJ2-3, with TRBD2 as a possible D gene (6 bases). Trimming removed 2 bases from V and 5 bases from J, with 20 bases in between. Germline values: CDR1 MRHNA, CDR2 SNTAGT. The CDR3 covers 17 residues. The CDR3 nucleotides read TGTGCCAGCAGTGACGGGCGGGAAGTTCGAGAGGGAGATACGCAGTATTTT. It codes for CASSDGREVREGDTQYF.

This clone was found many times. This chain connects TRBV14 to TRBJ1-4, with 8 positions matching TRBD1. Looked up from germline, CDR1 is SGHDN and CDR2 is FVKESK. This CDR3 is 18 amino acids long. V was pared by 0 bases and J by 4 bases, with 10 bases of the junction left unmatched. In DNA form, the CDR3 reads TGTGCCAGCAGCCAAGAGGGGAGACAGGGGCTTCTTAATGAAAAACTGTTTTTT. Protein product: CASSQEGRQGLLNEKLFF.

This clone appeared a few times. At the DNA level, this CDR3 is encoded by other sequences in the same sample as well. This chain uses TRBV6-1 with TRBJ1-6, with TRBD1 matching 8 bases. Germline-derived CDR1 and CDR2 are MNHNS and SASEGT. The CDR3 has 14 amino acids. V shed 6 bases, J shed 7 bases, and the junction held 5 bases outside the gene matches. The CDR3 here is CASSLDRANSPLHF. The CDR3, as DNA: TGTGCCAGCAGCTTGGACAGGGCCAATTCACCCCTCCACTTT.

This clone was detected only a few times. V usage is TRBV6-5 and J usage is TRBJ1-2; weak D call: TRBD1 (5 bases). V lost 2 bases to trimming and J lost 6 bases, with 13 bases between them. CDR1 MNHEY and CDR2 SVGAGI come from the germline V gene. The CDR3 runs to 14 residues. The CDR3 sequence is CASSYASSRDGYTF. The CDR3 nucleotides read TGTGCCAGCAGTTACGCATCAAGCAGGGATGGCTACACCTTC.

The gene calls are TRBV25-1 and TRBJ2-7; 7 positions match TRBD2. Looked up from germline, CDR1 is MGHDK and CDR2 is SYGVNS. The CDR3 consists of 13 residues. The ends lost 6 bases at V and 3 bases at J; junction bases unmatched: 5. In nucleotides, the CDR3 is TGTGCCAGCAGGGACTCTAGCGGCTACGAGCAGTACTTC. Encoded protein: CASRDSSGYEQYF.

Points on this clone: One end of the junction varies from germline; a read error may be responsible. The chain employs TRBV25-1 and TRBJ1-5, with unresolved D. Germline V gives CDR1 MGHDK, CDR2 SYGVNS. CDR3 size: 13 residues. CDR3 nucleotides: TGTGACAGCATTGAAGGAGGGAAACAGCCCCAGCATTTT. Its translation: CDSIEGGKQPQHF.

This clone was detected ten times or more. The chain recombines TRBV28 with TRBJ1-2; possibly TRBD1 for D (6 bases). Germline CDR1 and CDR2: MDHEN and SYDVKM. V lost 7 bases, J lost 4 bases, and 16 bases lay in between. The CDR3 length is 14 residues. In DNA form, the CDR3 reads TGTGCCAGCACTCTAGGGGGAGCGCTCTATGGCTACACCTTC. Translated: CASTLGGALYGYTF.

The V and J genes are TRBV4-1 and TRBJ1-4; weak D call: TRBD1 (5 bases). Looked up from germline, CDR1 is MGHRA and CDR2 is YSYEKL. The CDR3 covers 15 residues. Trimming cost V 0 bases and J 5 bases, with 10 bases left between them. In nucleotides, the CDR3 is TGCGCCAGCAGCCAAGATCCAGGGAGGAATGAAAAACTGTTTTTT. Residues: CASSQDPGRNEKLFF.

This chain connects TRBV4-1 to TRBJ1-6; D unclear. The CDR3 loop spans 13 amino acids. The V end was cut by 5 bases, the J end by 14 bases, with 16 bases between. CDR1 and CDR2 from the germline V gene are MGHRA and YSYEKL. This CDR3 reads CASSFHSDGALHF. CDR3 nucleotides: TGCGCCAGCAGCTTCCATTCGGACGGAGCCCTCCACTTT.

Judged by abundance, this clone is medium-sized (0.01 to 0.1%). The V gene is TRBV6-2 or TRBV6-3, the J gene TRBJ1-6; D might be TRBD1 (6 bases). V lost 7 bases to trimming and J lost 5 bases, with 18 bases between them. CDR3 length equals 16 residues. Germline V CDR1 and CDR2: MNHEY, SVGEGT. The CDR3 DNA reads TGTGCCAGCAACCCCCTGGAAGGGGGACATAATTCACCCCTCCACTTT. This translates into CASNPLEGGHNSPLHF.

The chain links TRBV20-1 to TRBJ2-7, with TRBD2 identical over 12 bases. This CDR3 region has 15 residues. V gave up 2 bases and J gave up 7 bases; unmatched junction bases: 9. Germline V lookup: CDR1 DFQATT, CDR2 SNEGSKA (reference sequence). CDR3 region: CSARRDGLAGYEQYF. The CDR3 coding sequence is TGCAGTGCTAGACGGGACGGACTAGCGGGATATGAGCAGTACTTC.

This clone showed up just a few times. This chain links TRBV6-2 or TRBV6-3 with TRBJ2-7, with TRBD1 matching over 8 bases. J was trimmed by 4 bases and V by 0 bases; bases with no gene match: 8. This CDR3 contains 16 residues. Looked up from germline, CDR1 is MNHEY and CDR2 is SVGEGT. The CDR3 DNA reads as TGTGCCAGCAGTTACTCCAGGGGGCTAGTTGGGTACGAGCAGTACTTC. Protein sequence: CASSYSRGLVGYEQYF.

This clone has at least ten counts. V is TRBV12-3 or TRBV12-4 and J is TRBJ2-3; 7 positions match TRBD2. The junction had 10 bases not matched to a gene; V was cut back by 8 bases and J by 2 bases. This CDR3 spans 15 amino acids. The CDR3 loop reads CASRRGGWDTDTQYF. The CDR3 nucleotides are TGTGCCAGCCGGCGCGGGGGTTGGGACACAGATACGCAGTATTTT.

V usage is TRBV6-2 or TRBV6-3 and J usage is TRBJ1-1; 9 positions agree with TRBD1. Germline V gene data show CDR1 as MNHEY and CDR2 as SVGEGT. This CDR3 is 15 amino acids long. The J segment lost 7 bases and the V segment lost 6 bases, leaving 12 bases of the junction unmatched. In nucleotides, the CDR3 is TGTGCCAGCAGACCTAGGGGGACAGGGAAAGATGAAGCTTTCTTT. Translating gives CASRPRGTGKDEAFF.